This TCR delta chain was captured in a study of γδ T cells in repeated Plasmodium falciparum infection. TCRdb re-called the multiplex PCR reads with CATT. The sample records under 65,000 delta-chain clones, around 1.5% being singletons. Bulk repertoires came from Vgamma9/Vdelta2+ or Vdelta2-negative gammadelta T cells flow-sorted from PBMC. This clone was counted a few times. A read error likely explains why the TCRdb protein, taken from a much larger clone, differs from this DNA's translation at residue 11; the protein shown is translated from the DNA. This CDR3 contains 18 residues. With 9 bases removed from V and 0 bases from J, the gap between germline ends came to 26 bases. Germline lookup yields CDR1 TSWWSYY and CDR2 QGS.

This chain links TRDV1 with TRDJ1; D is perhaps TRDD3 (5 bases). Source material: gamma-delta T cells from blood. This clonotype was sampled from a pool of human donors (malaria-infected and uninfected, not separated). The CDR3 region is CALKKGGPPRSYTDKLIF. In nucleotides, the CDR3 is TGTGCTCTCAAAAAAGGGGGCCCCCCACGTTCGTACACCGATAAACTCATCTTT.